Listed below are T cell receptor beta chains from one sample, sequenced in a study of blood T cell repertoires in COVID-19. Assay: immunoSEQ multiplex PCR; the TCRdb copy retains only in-frame clones and omits some. The table records about 180,000 clones, over 75% of them present only once. Sequenced sample: peripheral blood. The receptors stem from a man in his 70s with active or convalescent COVID-19. Both conserved end residues are part of each CDR3. Each record gives: V gene, J gene, CDR3 length, clone size, D gene, CDR3 DNA, CDR3 protein. D genes are given only for firm matches. Expanded clones get a size class; other rows say once, few or many, or leave the size out.

TRBV7-9	TRBJ2-3	14	NA	NA	TGTGCCAGCAGCTTAGGCTATCCCCCAGATACGCAGTATTTT	CASSLGYPPDTQYF
TRBV5-1	TRBJ1-3	15	NA	NA	TGCGCCAGCAGCTTGGCCCCAAACTCTGGAAACACCATATATTTT	CASSLAPNSGNTIYF
TRBV20-1	TRBJ1-1	15	NA	NA	TGCAGTGCTAGTGCCCCGGGACACATGAACACTGAAGCTTTCTTT	CSASAPGHMNTEAFF
TRBV19	TRBJ1-1	14	NA	NA	TGTGCCAGTACCCCGGGGGATAGGAACACTGAAGCTTTCTTT	CASTPGDRNTEAFF
TRBV9	TRBJ2-2	18	NA	TRBD2	TGTGCCAGCAGCTCCCGGACTAGCGGGGGGGCGAACACCGGGGAGCTGTTTTTT	CASSSRTSGGANTGELFF
TRBV7-2	TRBJ1-3	16	NA	NA	TGTGCCAGCAGCTTAGCAACAGGGCTACCTGGAAACACCATATATTTT	CASSLATGLPGNTIYF
TRBV7-7	TRBJ1-4	13	once	NA	TGTGCTAGCAGCTTGACAGTAGGGGAAAAACTGTTTTTT	CASSLTVGEKLFF
TRBV3-1/TRBV3-2	TRBJ2-3	15	once	TRBD2	TGTGCCAGCAGCGGGCTAGCGGGATACACAGATACGCAGTATTTT	CASSGLAGYTDTQYF
TRBV2	TRBJ2-1	15	NA	TRBD2	TGTGCCAGCAGTAGGACTAGCGGATATTACAATGAGCAGTTCTTC	CASSRTSGYYNEQFF
TRBV7-2	TRBJ2-1	14	NA	NA	TGTGCCAGCAGCTTTCAGGGCTCCTACAATGAGCAGTTCTTC	CASSFQGSYNEQFF
TRBV7-8	TRBJ1-6	16	NA	NA	TGTGCCAGCAGCTTAGTAATTGCAGGGCTAAATTCACCCCTCCACTTT	CASSLVIAGLNSPLHF
TRBV3-1/TRBV3-2	TRBJ2-1	14	NA	NA	TGTGCCAGCAGCCAAATGGAGGGGCAGGGTGAGCAGTTCTTC	CASSQMEGQGEQFF
TRBV5-8	TRBJ2-3	19	NA	TRBD2	TGTGCCAGCAGCTTGGGGCTAGCGGGAGGGCCGTTGGGGACAGATACGCAGTATTTT	CASSLGLAGGPLGTDTQYF
TRBV5-4	TRBJ1-4	14	once	TRBD1	TGTGCCAGCAGCCCGGACAGGGCGGATGAAAAACTGTTTTTT	CASSPDRADEKLFF
TRBV6-5	TRBJ2-7	14	many	NA	TGTGCCAGCAGCCCCGGAGGGAGTAGGGACGAGCAGTACTTC	CASSPGGSRDEQYF
TRBV7-6	TRBJ2-6	20	NA	TRBD1	TGTGCCAGCACCCTAACAACAGGGGGCCTACGCCTCTCTGGGGCCAACGTCCTGACTTTC	CASTLTTGGLRLSGANVLTF
TRBV7-9	TRBJ1-2	17	NA	NA	TGTGCCAGCAGCTTAGTTCTTCCCGTTCGGGGAAACTATGGCTACACCTTC	CASSLVLPVRGNYGYTF
TRBV2	TRBJ2-3	15	NA	TRBD2	TGTGCCAGCAGTGAGAGGCGGGAGCACGCAGATACGCAGTATTTT	CASSERREHADTQYF